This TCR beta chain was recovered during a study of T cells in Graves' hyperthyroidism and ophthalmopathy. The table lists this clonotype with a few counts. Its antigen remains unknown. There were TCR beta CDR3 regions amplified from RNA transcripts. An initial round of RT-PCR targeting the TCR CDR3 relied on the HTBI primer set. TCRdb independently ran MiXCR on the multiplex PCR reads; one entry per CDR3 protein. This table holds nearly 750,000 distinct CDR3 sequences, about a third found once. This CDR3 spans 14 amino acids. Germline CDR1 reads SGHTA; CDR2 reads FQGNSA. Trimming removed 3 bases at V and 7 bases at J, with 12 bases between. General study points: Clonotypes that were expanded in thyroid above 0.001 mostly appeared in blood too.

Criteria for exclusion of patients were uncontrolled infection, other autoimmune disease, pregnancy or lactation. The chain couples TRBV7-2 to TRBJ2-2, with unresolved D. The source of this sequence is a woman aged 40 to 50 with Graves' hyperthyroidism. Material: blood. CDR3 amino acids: CASSFSNWGGELFF. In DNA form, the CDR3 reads TGTGCCAGCAGCTTCTCTAATTGGGGCGGGGAGCTGTTTTTT.